This is a list of T cell receptor beta chains from one sample in a study of shared clonotypes between healthy human individuals. Libraries were prepared by immunoSEQ multiplex PCR; TCRdb keeps only in-frame clonotypes and omits some of them. The data hold about 2.4 million clones, with more than 85% observed a single time. The material sequenced was naive CD4+ T cells from PBMCs. Every receptor here comes from a man aged 18 to 35 in good health. Some clones in this sample may be carry-over from other donors' samples. CDR3s include the opening cysteine and the closing phenylalanine or tryptophan. D genes are given only for firm matches.

J: TRBJ1-2; V: TRBV5-1; D: -; CDR3: CASSPRGNYGYTF
J: TRBJ2-7; V: TRBV7-9; D: -; CDR3: CASSLAGGGYEQYF
J: TRBJ2-7; V: TRBV4-3; D: TRBD2; CDR3: CASSQEGAGTSGSYEQYF
J: TRBJ2-3; V: TRBV28; D: TRBD2; CDR3: CASSPPGTSGRTDTQYF
J: TRBJ2-3; V: TRBV7-9; D: -; CDR3: CASRNGQDPSTDTQYF
J: TRBJ1-5; V: TRBV6-5; D: -; CDR3: CASSPRSFGNQPQHF
J: TRBJ1-5; V: TRBV29-1; D: -; CDR3: CSVVALHGQPQHF
J: TRBJ2-2; V: TRBV5-1; D: -; CDR3: CASSSLLGTGELFF
J: TRBJ2-7; V: TRBV5-1; D: TRBD2; CDR3: CASSPSGGAYEQYF
J: TRBJ2-3; V: TRBV28; D: TRBD1; CDR3: CASSKDRGLNTQYF
J: TRBJ1-2; V: TRBV7-9; D: -; CDR3: CASSRGQHYGYTF
J: TRBJ2-1; V: TRBV27; D: TRBD2; CDR3: CASTPIGSGGSYNEQFF
J: TRBJ1-4; V: TRBV4-2; D: -; CDR3: CASRLGGATNEKLFF
J: TRBJ2-7; V: TRBV7-9; D: -; CDR3: CASSPRTSYEQYF
J: TRBJ1-5; V: TRBV29-1; D: -; CDR3: CSAIWDAGDQPQHF
J: TRBJ1-2; V: TRBV10-2; D: -; CDR3: CASLSEGPNYGYTF
J: TRBJ2-3; V: TRBV28; D: -; CDR3: CASSRLDATQYF
J: TRBJ2-3; V: TRBV7-7; D: -; CDR3: CASARRAMYF
J: TRBJ2-1; V: TRBV28; D: -; CDR3: CASSLGRDDEQFF
J: TRBJ1-4; V: TRBV18; D: -; CDR3: CASSPSQIATNEKLFF
J: TRBJ1-2; V: TRBV29-1; D: -; CDR3: CSVVLSQAFGYTF
J: TRBJ2-5; V: TRBV18; D: -; CDR3: CASSPPWERETQYF
J: TRBJ2-7; V: TRBV7-9; D: -; CDR3: CASSLAGTGFLEQYF
J: TRBJ2-7; V: TRBV5-5; D: -; CDR3: CASSFSGDEQYF